This T cell receptor beta chain was sequenced for a study of post-analysis software for immune sequencing data. The wider study: Recorded subtypes: relapsing-remitting, secondary progressive, progressive-relapsing; some patients unannotated.

CDR1 is SQVTM, CDR2 ANQGSEA, per germline. CDR3 length: 12 amino acids. Each TCR beta cDNA library carried unique molecular identifiers. Roughly 500,000 cDNA molecules were obtained from roughly 1 to 10 million T cells. Each CDR3 protein is one row after TCRdb ran MiXCR on the PCR reads. The top ten hold approximately 10% of the sample, which has roughly 650,000 distinct CDR3 sequences, over 45% seen once. Study-level findings and limits: Among multiple sclerosis patients, normalized Chao1 diversity was significantly below that of controls. Comparison of patients with controls showed five TRBV segments more frequent in patients, TRBV5-6, TRBV5-1 and TRBV20-1 among them. Samples from a shared batch, those prepared together, strongly co-clustered by F measure.

This clonotype has just a few counts. Its antigen remains unidentified. This chain uses TRBV29-1 with TRBJ2-7, with D possibly matching TRBD2 (5 bases). Judging by the DNA end, TRBJ2-5 fits better; the J call may be wrong. This receptor was taken from a girl aged 2 to 10 with multiple sclerosis. Sequences were obtained from blood. The CDR3 region has the DNA TGCAGCGTCAAAACTAGTCTCGAGACCCAGTACTTC. Translating gives CSVKTSLETQYF.